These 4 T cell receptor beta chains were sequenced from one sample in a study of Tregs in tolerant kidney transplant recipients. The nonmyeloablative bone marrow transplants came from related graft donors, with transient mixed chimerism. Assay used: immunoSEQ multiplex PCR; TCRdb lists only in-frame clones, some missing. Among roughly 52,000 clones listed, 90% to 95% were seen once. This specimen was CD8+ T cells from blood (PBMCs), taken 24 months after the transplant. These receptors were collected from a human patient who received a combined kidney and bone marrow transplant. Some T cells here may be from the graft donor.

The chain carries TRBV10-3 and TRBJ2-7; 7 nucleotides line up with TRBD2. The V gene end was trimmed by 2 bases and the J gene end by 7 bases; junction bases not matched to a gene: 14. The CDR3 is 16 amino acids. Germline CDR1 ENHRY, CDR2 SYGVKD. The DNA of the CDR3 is TGTGCCATCAGTGAGAGGCGCGGGGGTATCGAGGGGGAGCAGTACTTC. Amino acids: CAISERRGGIEGEQYF.

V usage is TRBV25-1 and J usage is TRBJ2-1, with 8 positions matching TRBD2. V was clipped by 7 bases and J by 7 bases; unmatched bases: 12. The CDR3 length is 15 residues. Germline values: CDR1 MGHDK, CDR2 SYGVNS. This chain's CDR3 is CASTGGARLRNEQFF. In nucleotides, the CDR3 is TGTGCCAGCACCGGGGGGGCTAGACTTCGGAATGAGCAGTTCTTC.

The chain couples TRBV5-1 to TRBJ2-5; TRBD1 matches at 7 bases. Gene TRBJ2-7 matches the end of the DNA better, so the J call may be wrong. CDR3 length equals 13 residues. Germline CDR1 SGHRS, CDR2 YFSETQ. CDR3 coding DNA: TGCGCCAGCAGCTTTGACAGGGCCCACGAGCAGTACTTC. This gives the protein CASSFDRAHEQYF.

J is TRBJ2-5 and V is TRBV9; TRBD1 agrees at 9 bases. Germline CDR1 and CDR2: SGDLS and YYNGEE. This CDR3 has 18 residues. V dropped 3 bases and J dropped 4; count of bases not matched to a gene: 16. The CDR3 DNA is TGTGCCAGCAGCGCACCCGCGGGACAGGGCCCCACGCCAGAGACCCAGTACTTC. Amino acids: CASSAPAGQGPTPETQYF.